This is a list of T cell receptor beta chains from one sample in a study of human T cells and chemical hapten exposure. MiXCR, applied by TCRdb to the RACE reads, yields one record per CDR3 protein. This sample has under 300,000 distinct CDR3 sequences, with 8.6% found just once. The source material was whole blood, sampled in connection with sensitization to the hapten diphenylcyclopropenone (DPC). The receptors were gathered from a woman in her forties with alopecia areata. Some clones in this sample may be carry-over from other donors' samples. The CDR3 runs from the conserved cysteine through the conserved F or W. A D gene is named only where the DNA matches it firmly. The size field is filled for only some rows; it gives once, few, many or a size class.

J gene	D gene	clone size	V gene	CDR3 DNA	CDR3 protein
TRBJ1-2	-	many	TRBV28	TGTGCCAGCAGAATCGGTGGGGTCTATGGCTACACCTTC	CASRIGGVYGYTF
TRBJ2-3	-	-	TRBV27	TGTGCCAGCAGCGGTCAGGATACGCAGTATTTT	CASSGQDTQYF
TRBJ2-1	-	once	TRBV28	TGTGCCAGCAGTTGGCGTGGCACCGCCTACAATGAGCAGTTCTTC	CASSWRGTAYNEQFF
TRBJ1-6	TRBD1	-	TRBV12-3/TRBV12-4	TGTGCCAGCAGTTTAGCGCCAGGGGGCGGTTCACCCCTCCACTTT	CASSLAPGGGSPLHF
TRBJ1-1	TRBD1	-	TRBV4-1	TGCGCCAGCAGCCAAGGGACAGGGAAAACTGAAGCTTTCTTT	CASSQGTGKTEAFF
TRBJ2-5	TRBD1	-	TRBV7-9	TGTGCCAGCAGCCTAGGGGACAGGGTAGAAGAGACCCAGTACTTC	CASSLGDRVEETQYF
TRBJ1-6	-	-	TRBV4-3	TGCGCCAGCAGCCAAATATTGGACGGTAATAATTCACCCCTCCACTTT	CASSQILDGNNSPLHF
TRBJ1-4	-	many	TRBV28	TGTGCCAGCAGAGCCCCCACCGGACATTATGAAAAACTGTTTTTT	CASRAPTGHYEKLFF
TRBJ2-1	-	few	TRBV6-5	TGTGCCAGCAGTTACGGTGGAGGGAGAGGGGCCTACAATGAGCAGTTCTTC	CASSYGGGRGAYNEQFF
TRBJ1-1	TRBD1	few	TRBV24-1	TGTGCCACCAGTGAGCCGACAGGGGCAGGCACTGAAGCTTTCTTT	CATSEPTGAGTEAFF
TRBJ2-7	-	many	TRBV7-2	TGTGCCAGCAGCGTTTATTACGAGCAGTACTTC	CASSVYYEQYF
TRBJ2-2	TRBD1	-	TRBV6-5	TGTGCCAGCACCCCCGCGACAGGGAGCGGCGGGGAGCTGTTTTTT	CASTPATGSGGELFF
TRBJ1-5	TRBD1	few	TRBV2	TGTGCCAGCAGTGTCAGGGGGAGCAATCAGCCCCAGCATTTT	CASSVRGSNQPQHF
TRBJ2-7	TRBD2	-	TRBV14	TGTGCCAGCAGCCAGGCTGGTTTAGCGGGCGAGCAGTACTTC	CASSQAGLAGEQYF
TRBJ2-1	-	-	TRBV6-4	TGTGCCAGCAGTTCCATGGCCTCAAATGAGCAGTTCTTC	CASSSMASNEQFF
TRBJ2-7	-	-	TRBV15	TGTGCCACCAGCAGAGGCGGATCCCCTCAATACGAGCAGTACTTC	CATSRGGSPQYEQYF
TRBJ2-1	-	few	TRBV7-2	TGTGCCAGCAGCTCCGTTCATGGGGACAATGAGCAGTTCTTC	CASSSVHGDNEQFF
TRBJ1-1	-	-	TRBV20-1	TGCAGTGCTAGACTTGGTACGAACACTGAAGCTTTCTTT	CSARLGTNTEAFF
TRBJ2-5	-	few	TRBV20-1	TGCAGTGCTATTCCTAGGGGGGCGTTCCAAGAGACCCAGTACTTC	CSAIPRGAFQETQYF
TRBJ2-3	-	-	TRBV4-3	TGCGCCAGCAGCCAAGAAAGGTGGGAAGATACGCAGTATTTT	CASSQERWEDTQYF
TRBJ2-3	-	-	TRBV7-2	TGTGCCAGCAGCTTAGAGGCGGGGGCGACTAACAATAGCACAGATACGCAGTATTTT	CASSLEAGATNNSTDTQYF
TRBJ2-3	-	-	TRBV4-3	TGCGCCAGCAGCTCTGCAGGGAGGCTGTTGAGTACGCAGTATTTT	CASSSAGRLLSTQYF
TRBJ1-5	-	-	TRBV7-2	TGTGCCAGCAGCTTAGATCAGGACAATCAGCCCCAGCATTTT	CASSLDQDNQPQHF
TRBJ2-1	-	-	TRBV18	TGTGCCAGCTCACGGGAAAGGGGTTACAATGAGCAGTTCTTC	CASSRERGYNEQFF
TRBJ1-4	-	-	TRBV7-2	TGTGCCAGCAGCCTCAGCCCTAGTTATCAACTGTTTTTT	CASSLSPSYQLFF
TRBJ2-7	TRBD1	few	TRBV5-1	TGCGCCAGCAGCCCGCGGACAGGTCTCGTCCACGAGCAGTACTTC	CASSPRTGLVHEQYF
TRBJ1-2	-	few	TRBV12-3/TRBV12-4	TGTGCCAGCAGTTTTGCAGCAGCTAACTATGGCTACACCTTC	CASSFAAANYGYTF
TRBJ1-5	-	many	TRBV12-3/TRBV12-4	TGTGCCAGCAGTCAACAGGCAAATCAGCCCCAGCATTTT	CASSQQANQPQHF
TRBJ1-6	-	few	TRBV28	TGTGCCAGCAACGGAAGGGACACTATCCATTCACCCCTCCACTTT	CASNGRDTIHSPLHF
TRBJ1-4	-	few	TRBV10-3	TGTGCCATCGCCGAGGGTGCGGGGGGTAATGAAAAACTGTTTTTT	CAIAEGAGGNEKLFF
TRBJ2-7	TRBD1	-	TRBV12-3/TRBV12-4	TGTGCCAGCATAAGGACAGGGGGCTACGAGCAGTACTTC	CASIRTGGYEQYF
TRBJ2-1	TRBD2	-	TRBV6-1	TGTGCCAGCAGTGCTAGCGGGAGGGCCATTGAGCAGTTCTTC	CASSASGRAIEQFF
TRBJ2-3	-	once	TRBV5-1	TGCGCCAGCAGCTTTTGGGGTGAAGGCACAGATACGCAGTATTTT	CASSFWGEGTDTQYF
TRBJ1-1	-	-	TRBV27	TGTGCCAGCAGTCAATTCCAGGGATACACTGAAGCTTTCTTT	CASSQFQGYTEAFF
TRBJ2-7	TRBD1	-	TRBV6-6	TGTGCCAGCAGTTGGACAGGGGGGGACGAGCAGTACTTC	CASSWTGGDEQYF
TRBJ2-4	-	few	TRBV27	TGTGCCAGCAGTGTAACTCCCGGAGCCAAAAACATTCAGTACTTC	CASSVTPGAKNIQYF
TRBJ2-5	TRBD2	many	TRBV18	TGTGCCAGCAGCCCCCCGGGAGGAGAGACCCAGTACTTC	CASSPPGGETQYF
TRBJ1-1	-	few	TRBV20-1	TGCAGTGCGGGGATGGGGCAGTCGGCTTTCTTT	CSAGMGQSAFF
TRBJ2-1	-	-	TRBV3-1	TGTGCCAGCGGTCTTGGACAGCACAATGAGCAGTTCTTC	CASGLGQHNEQFF
TRBJ1-2	-	-	TRBV6-5	TGTGCCAGCAGTTATGGAGGAGGGGCCTATGGCTACACCTTC	CASSYGGGAYGYTF
TRBJ2-1	TRBD2	many	TRBV5-1	TGCGCCAGCAGCACGACTAGCGGGCTCTACAATGAGCAGTTCTTC	CASSTTSGLYNEQFF
TRBJ1-1	TRBD1	-	TRBV2	TGTGCCAGCAGTGAAGCCCAGGGGGCGATCTTAGCTGAAGCTTTCTTT	CASSEAQGAILAEAFF
TRBJ1-5	-	many	TRBV4-3	TGCGCCAGCAGCCAAGACGAAGGTCAGCCCCAGCATTTT	CASSQDEGQPQHF
TRBJ2-3	-	few	TRBV7-9	TGTGCCAGCAGCTTAGTCAGGGGCGCTGGCACAGATACGCAGTATTTT	CASSLVRGAGTDTQYF
TRBJ1-1	TRBD1	-	TRBV20-1	TGCAGTGCTCCCGGACAGGGGAATGAAGCTTTCTTT	CSAPGQGNEAFF
TRBJ2-1	-	-	TRBV29-1	TGCAGCGTTGAAAAAGGGCCCAGCACTGAGCAGTTCTTC	CSVEKGPSTEQFF
TRBJ2-7	TRBD1	-	TRBV12-3/TRBV12-4	TGTGCCAGCGCGTTTAGGGGCGGGACAGGGGCCTACGAGCAGTACTTC	CASAFRGGTGAYEQYF
TRBJ2-1	-	few	TRBV20-1	TGCAGTGCTAGAGGTGGGGGGCTCGATGAGCAGTTCTTC	CSARGGGLDEQFF
TRBJ1-1	-	many	TRBV3-1	TGTGCCAGCAGCCAGGGTCAGGGGATGAACACTGAAGCTTTCTTT	CASSQGQGMNTEAFF
TRBJ2-1	-	few	TRBV27	TGTGCCAGCAGTTTCCTAGGAACGGGTAATGAGCAGTTCTTC	CASSFLGTGNEQFF
TRBJ2-2	-	many	TRBV4-3	TGCGCCAGCAGCCAAGATCCTACTGAGGGGGAGCTGTTTTTT	CASSQDPTEGELFF
TRBJ2-3	-	many	TRBV28	TGTGCCAGCAGCGGAGCGGGCCAGGGCACAGATACGCAGTATTTT	CASSGAGQGTDTQYF
TRBJ1-5	-	few	TRBV12-3/TRBV12-4	TGTGCCAGCAGTAGCCGTACAGGGAACCAGCATTTT	CASSSRTGNQHF
TRBJ2-2	-	-	TRBV7-2	TGTGCCAGCAGCTTATGGGTGTCGAAAACACCGGGGGAGCTGTTTTTT	CASSLWVSKTPGELFF
TRBJ2-3	TRBD2	-	TRBV20-1	TGCAGTGCTACAAAAGGACTAGCGGGAGCTATTGATACGCAGTATTTT	CSATKGLAGAIDTQYF